This T cell receptor beta chain is from a study of OX40 agonist ivuxolimab in advanced cancers. Study context: Ivuxolimab, an antibody that agonizes OX40 (CD134), was administered to the patients.

CDR3 length: 17 residues. J was trimmed by 2 bases and V by 3 bases; bases with no gene match: 4. Germline CDR1 SGHDT, CDR2 YYEEEE. People who had autoimmune disease history or systemic immunosuppression were excluded. Sequenced by immunoSEQ multiplex PCR; TCRdb stores in-frame clones only, minus some. In the table there are 50,000 or so clones, about 79% of which are singletons. Sequenced material: CD4+ or CD8+ T cells sorted from blood, taken in a trial of the OX40 agonist ivuxolimab. The chain uses TRBV5-6 and TRBJ2-1, with 14 bases matching TRBD2. The TCR comes from an adult with an advanced solid tumor such as melanoma, head and neck, liver or kidney cancer. CDR3 coding DNA: TGTGCCAGCAGCTCTCGACTAGCGGGAGGGGCCTACAATGAGCAGTTCTTC. Its translation is CASSSRLAGGAYNEQFF. Combining the CDR3 with reference TRBV5-6 and TRBJ2-1 gives the whole variable domain DAGVTQSPTHLIKTRGQQVTLRCSPKSGHDTVSWYQQALGQGPQFIFQYYEEEERQRGNFPDRFSGHQFPNYSSELNVNALLLGDSALYLCASSSRLAGGAYNEQFFGPGTRLTVL.